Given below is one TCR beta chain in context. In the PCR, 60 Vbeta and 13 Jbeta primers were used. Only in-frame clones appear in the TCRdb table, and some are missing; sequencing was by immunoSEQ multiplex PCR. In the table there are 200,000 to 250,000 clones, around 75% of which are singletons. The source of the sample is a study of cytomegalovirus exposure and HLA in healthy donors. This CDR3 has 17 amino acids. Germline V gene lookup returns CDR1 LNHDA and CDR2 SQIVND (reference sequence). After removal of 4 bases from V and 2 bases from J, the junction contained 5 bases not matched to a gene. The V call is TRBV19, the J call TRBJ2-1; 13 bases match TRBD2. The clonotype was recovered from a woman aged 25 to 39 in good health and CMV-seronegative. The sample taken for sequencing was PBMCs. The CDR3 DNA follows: TGTGCCAGTAGTACGGGACTAGCGGGAAGGGCCTACAATGAGCAGTTCTTC. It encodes CASSTGLAGRAYNEQFF.